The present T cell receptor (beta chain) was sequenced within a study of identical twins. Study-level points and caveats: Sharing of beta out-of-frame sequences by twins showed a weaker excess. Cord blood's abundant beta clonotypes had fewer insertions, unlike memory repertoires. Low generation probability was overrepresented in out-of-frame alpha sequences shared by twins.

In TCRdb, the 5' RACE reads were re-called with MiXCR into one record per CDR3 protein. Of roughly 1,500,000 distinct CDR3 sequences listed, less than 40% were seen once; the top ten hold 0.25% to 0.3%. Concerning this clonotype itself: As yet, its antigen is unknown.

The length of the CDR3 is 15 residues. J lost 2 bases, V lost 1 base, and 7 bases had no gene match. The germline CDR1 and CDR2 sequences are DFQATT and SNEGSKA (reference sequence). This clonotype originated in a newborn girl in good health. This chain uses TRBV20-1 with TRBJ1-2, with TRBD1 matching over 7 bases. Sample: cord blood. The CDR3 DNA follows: TGCAGTGCTAGAGGTCCGTCGACAGGGAACTATGGCTACACCTTC. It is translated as CSARGPSTGNYGYTF.